Listed below are T cell receptor beta chains from one sample, sequenced in a study of cytomegalovirus exposure and HLA in healthy donors. The repertoire was sequenced with immunoSEQ multiplex PCR; TCRdb's copy has only in-frame clones and lacks some. The profile covers roughly 110,000 clones, with more than 60% appearing a single time and roughly 2.5% taken by the ten largest. Sequenced: PBMCs. These receptors all stem from a man between 40 and 49 years old in good health and CMV-seronegative. The CDR3 runs from the conserved cysteine through the conserved F or W. D genes are given only for firm matches. Not every row has a clone size; where given, it reads once, few, many or a size class.

CDR3: CASSMPGLNSGNTIYF
DNA: TGTGCCAGTAGTATGCCGGGGTTGAACTCTGGAAACACCATATATTTT
V: TRBV19
D: .
size: once
J: TRBJ1-3

CDR3: CASSQVLGGGETQYF
DNA: TGTGCCAGCAGCCAAGTTCTCGGGGGGGGAGAGACCCAGTACTTC
V: TRBV14
D: TRBD2
size: few
J: TRBJ2-5

CDR3: CASRPGQGFNSPLHF
DNA: TGTGCCAGCAGGCCGGGACAGGGGTTTAATTCACCCCTCCACTTT
V: TRBV6-5
D: TRBD1
size: .
J: TRBJ1-6

CDR3: CASSLFGGLGGYTF
DNA: TGTGCCAGCAGTTTATTTGGAGGGTTAGGCGGCTACACCTTC
V: TRBV27
D: .
size: .
J: TRBJ1-2

CDR3: CASSATRTDTQYF
DNA: TGTGCCAGCAGCGCCACTAGGACAGATACGCAGTATTTT
V: TRBV5-6
D: .
size: .
J: TRBJ2-3

CDR3: CASSDNFGAGYSYTF
DNA: TGTGCCAGCAGTGATAATTTTGGGGCAGGCTACAGCTACACCTTC
V: TRBV6-4
D: .
size: .
J: TRBJ1-2

CDR3: CASSFRDTGFTGELFF
DNA: TGCGCCAGCAGCTTCCGGGACACAGGTTTCACCGGGGAGCTGTTTTTT
V: TRBV5-1
D: .
size: few
J: TRBJ2-2

CDR3: CASSFGVPGEKLFF
DNA: TGTGCCAGCAGCTTCGGGGTTCCAGGTGAAAAACTGTTTTTT
V: TRBV5-6
D: .
size: .
J: TRBJ1-4

CDR3: CASSFTGSYEQYF
DNA: TGTGCCAGCAGCTTCACAGGATCGTACGAGCAGTACTTC
V: TRBV7-2
D: .
size: .
J: TRBJ2-7

CDR3: CASGLVRTGPQETQYF
DNA: TGTGCTAGTGGTTTGGTGCGAACTGGGCCCCAAGAGACCCAGTACTTC
V: TRBV12-5
D: .
size: .
J: TRBJ2-5

CDR3: CASSPSRGGGGNVLTF
DNA: TGTGCCAGCAGCCCGTCCCGTGGCGGGGGTGGCAACGTCCTGACTTTC
V: TRBV7-2
D: TRBD2
size: .
J: TRBJ2-6

CDR3: CATSRDQGNGNQPQHF
DNA: TGTGCCACCAGCAGAGACCAGGGTAATGGCAATCAGCCCCAGCATTTT
V: TRBV15
D: .
size: .
J: TRBJ1-5

CDR3: CAISEIGGPTDTQYF
DNA: TGTGCCATCAGTGAGATCGGGGGACCCACAGATACGCAGTATTTT
V: TRBV10-3
D: .
size: .
J: TRBJ2-3

CDR3: CASSDSGTRGGNEQFF
DNA: TGTGCCAGCAGTGATTCCGGGACTAGGGGGGGCAATGAGCAGTTCTTC
V: TRBV6-4
D: TRBD2
size: .
J: TRBJ2-1

CDR3: CASSFEQGYRSGANVLTF
DNA: TGTGCCAGCAGCTTCGAGCAGGGATATCGCTCTGGGGCCAACGTCCTGACTTTC
V: TRBV7-9
D: .
size: once
J: TRBJ2-6

CDR3: CASSLDRGETEAFF
DNA: TGTGCCAGCTCACTAGACAGGGGAGAAACTGAAGCTTTCTTT
V: TRBV18
D: TRBD1
size: .
J: TRBJ1-1

CDR3: CASSRGGTVNYGYTF
DNA: TGTGCCAGCAGCCGGGGCGGGACAGTTAACTATGGCTACACCTTC
V: TRBV5-6
D: TRBD1
size: .
J: TRBJ1-2

CDR3: CASSQRQGLGNSPLHF
DNA: TGTGCCAGCAGTCAGCGACAGGGTTTAGGGAATTCACCCCTCCACTTT
V: TRBV27
D: TRBD1
size: .
J: TRBJ1-6

CDR3: CASSLAWAASSYNSPLHF
DNA: TGCGCCAGCAGCTTGGCCTGGGCAGCCAGCTCCTATAATTCACCCCTCCACTTT
V: TRBV5-1
D: .
size: .
J: TRBJ1-6

CDR3: CASSGGGKGYTF
DNA: TGTGCCAGCAGCGGGGGGGGGAAAGGCTACACCTTC
V: TRBV28
D: .
size: once
J: TRBJ1-2

CDR3: CATSRDLAGGTDTQYF
DNA: TGTGCCACCAGCAGAGATCTAGCGGGGGGCACAGATACGCAGTATTTT
V: TRBV15
D: TRBD2
size: .
J: TRBJ2-3

CDR3: CASSTGGVSGSGNTIYF
DNA: TGTGCCAGCAGCACAGGGGGCGTCAGCGGCTCTGGAAACACCATATATTTT
V: TRBV11-2
D: TRBD1
size: .
J: TRBJ1-3

CDR3: CASSYGGRQSSYEQYF
DNA: TGTGCCAGCAGTTACGGGGGGAGACAGAGCTCCTACGAGCAGTACTTC
V: TRBV6-6
D: .
size: .
J: TRBJ2-7

CDR3: CASSLGQGFAYEQYF
DNA: TGCGCCAGCAGCTTAGGGCAGGGGTTTGCCTACGAGCAGTACTTC
V: TRBV5-1
D: .
size: .
J: TRBJ2-7